This TCR beta chain stems from a study of blood T cell repertoires in COVID-19. Authors' processing steps: Scientists estimated how many nucleated cells there were by amplifying reference gene primers. The repertoire was sequenced with immunoSEQ multiplex PCR; TCRdb's copy has only in-frame clones and lacks some. The D gene and trimming were derived from the DNA, and the V and J assignments and clone size from that table. The sample consists of approximately 180,000 clones, roughly 82% of them appearing once. Germline CDR1 reads SGHNT; CDR2 reads YENEEA. The CDR3 is 13 residues long. V was clipped by 2 bases and J by 7 bases, with 11 bases between them.

This TCR was sampled from a woman in her fifties or sixties with acute COVID-19. The gene calls are TRBV11-3 and TRBJ1-1, with D unresolved. The source material was PBMCs or T cells enriched from blood (not recorded which). CDR3 sequence: CASSLNAYSEAFF. The CDR3 bases are TGTGCCAGCAGCTTAAACGCTTACAGTGAAGCTTTCTTT.